The text below deals with one T cell receptor (beta chain). Its antigen remains unidentified. As TCR cDNA was made by 5'RACE template switching, a universal primer site and UMIs were added. TCRdb itself ran the 5' RACE reads through MiXCR, one entry per CDR3 protein. Here the sample spans roughly 320,000 distinct CDR3 sequences, approximately 12% being singletons. These data come from a study of T cells after yellow fever vaccination. Whole-study findings and limits: Clonotypes found in both CD4 and CD8 compartments made up a small share. Researchers cautioned that FACS-sorted repertoires could harbor abundant clonotypes contaminating from the bulk population. The study found a weaker secondary response that peaked faster, day 5 versus 15.

In germline, CDR1 is MNHEY, CDR2 SVGAGI. V was clipped by 0 bases and J by 4 bases, with 18 bases between them. The CDR3 runs to 17 residues. The gene calls are TRBV6-5 and TRBJ1-2, with a weak D call TRBD1 (5 bases). The clonotype comes from a man aged 18 to 30 who received the YFV17D yellow fever vaccine. Source: CD4+ T cells sorted from PBMCs, taken 45 days after the yellow fever booster vaccination. The CDR3 reads CASSYSTPQAGGYGYTF. In DNA form, the CDR3 reads TGTGCCAGCAGTTACTCGACACCACAGGCGGGGGGCTATGGCTACACCTTC.